This T cell receptor (beta chain) emerged from a study of cytomegalovirus exposure and HLA in healthy donors. Study overall: In an earlier analysis, 90 million to 120 million unique TCR beta sequences were found from approximately 170 million T cells.

Study-wide points: Most subjects had HLA-A and HLA-B alleles reportedly predicted accurately by TCR beta sequences.

As for this clone: Its antigen remains unidentified.

PCR used 60 Vbeta primers and 13 Jbeta primers. Method: immunoSEQ multiplex PCR; TCRdb's copy keeps in-frame clones and lacks some. The sample has approximately 93,000 clones; the top ten hold 3.4%. The V end was cut by 11 bases, the J end by 4 bases, with 12 bases between. Germline V gene sequence: CDR1 MDHEN, CDR2 SYDVKM. CDR3 length equals 12 residues. The donors comprised healthy bone marrow donors. The gene calls are TRBV28 and TRBJ1-5; a possible D gene is TRBD1 (6 bases). This sequence originates from a woman in her twenties or thirties in good health and CMV-seronegative. The sample taken for sequencing was PBMCs. The CDR3 loop reads CAEGVGNQPQHF. As DNA, the CDR3 is TGTGCCGAGGGGGTTGGTAATCAGCCCCAGCATTTT.